This entry describes one TCR beta chain. Its specificity is not known. The data are from a study of vaccination and CD4 T cells after COVID-19. About the research overall: The convalescents, six males and four females, included two who were Hispanic.

V was cut by 4 bases and J by 0 bases, with 4 bases left in between. Germline V lookup: CDR1 SGHTS, CDR2 YDEGEE. The CDR3 consists of 13 residues. CD4+ T cells that had been cultured provided DNA sequenced with the Oncomine TCR Beta short-read assay. One entry per CDR3 protein, called by TCRdb with MiXCR from the PCR reads. Found here are fewer than 15,000 distinct CDR3 sequences, about two fifths of them singletons; the top ten hold roughly an eighth. Overall study results and limits: No early post-infection timepoints were studied, and convalescent patients studied were relatively few.

Treatment of the sample: roughly 10-day PBMC culture with coronavirus spike peptide pools or control peptides (ViraFEST assay). This TCR was sampled from a human donor who had recovered from COVID-19. V gene TRBV5-8 combines with J gene TRBJ2-2; no clear D. The sample was CD4+ T cells from blood, cultured in vitro. This chain's CDR3 is CASSPPNTGELFF. As DNA, the CDR3 is TGTGCCAGCAGCCCTCCGAACACCGGGGAGCTGTTTTTT.